This TCR beta chain was captured by sequencing in a study of identical twins. Overall study results and limits: Within cord blood, abundant beta clonotypes carried fewer insertions, but memory repertoires showed no such trend. In beta out-of-frame sequences, the excess sharing between twins was weaker. Among out-of-frame alpha sequences shared by twins, low generation probability occurred in excess.

MiXCR, applied by TCRdb to the 5' RACE reads, yields one record per CDR3 protein. Among about 690,000 distinct CDR3 sequences, around 20% were seen once, and the ten largest hold 4.3%. The germline CDR1 and CDR2 sequences are MNHEY and SMNVEV (reference sequence). V was trimmed by 6 bases and J by 0 bases, leaving 10 bases between them. CDR3 size: 14 residues. This clonotype was recorded many times. Its antigen is unknown. The data were also submitted as part of a second study, on T cells expressing NK-cell markers. This second study notes: The use of an anti-gamma-delta TCR antibody, which was added in several experiments, restricted sorting to T cells expressing alpha-beta TCR.

Sequenced sample: PBMCs. The receptor was isolated from a woman between 18 and 30 years old in good health. The gene calls are TRBV27 and TRBJ2-3; D is perhaps TRBD2 (6 bases). The CDR3, as DNA: TGTGCCAGCAGGCTGCGGGACAGCACAGATACGCAGTATTTT. It translates to CASRLRDSTDTQYF.